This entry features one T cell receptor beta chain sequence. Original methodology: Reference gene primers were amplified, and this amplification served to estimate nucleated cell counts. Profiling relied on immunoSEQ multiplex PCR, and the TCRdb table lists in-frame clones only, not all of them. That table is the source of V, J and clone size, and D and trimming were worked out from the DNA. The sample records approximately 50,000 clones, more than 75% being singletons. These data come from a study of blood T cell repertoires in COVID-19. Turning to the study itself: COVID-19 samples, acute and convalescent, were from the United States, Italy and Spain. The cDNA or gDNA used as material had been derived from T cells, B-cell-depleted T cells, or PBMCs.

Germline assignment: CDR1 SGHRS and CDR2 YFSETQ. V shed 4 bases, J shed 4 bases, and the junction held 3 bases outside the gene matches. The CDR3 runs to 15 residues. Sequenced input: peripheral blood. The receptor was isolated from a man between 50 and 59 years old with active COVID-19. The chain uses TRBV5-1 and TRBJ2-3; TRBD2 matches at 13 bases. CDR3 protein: CASSTGLAGADTQYF. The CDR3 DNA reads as TGCGCCAGCAGCACTGGACTAGCGGGGGCAGATACGCAGTATTTT.